This T cell receptor beta chain is drawn from a study of blood T cell repertoires in COVID-19. For the study at large: From the United States, Italy and Spain came samples of acute and convalescent COVID-19. T cells, B-cell-depleted T cells, or PBMCs supplied cDNA or gDNA.

Seattle's cohort entered during active infection and was followed longitudinally. V was pared by 5 bases and J by 4 bases, with 11 bases between. This CDR3 spans 13 amino acids. Per the authors' pipeline: How many nucleated cells were present was estimated from reference gene primer amplification. Measured with immunoSEQ multiplex PCR; TCRdb has only the in-frame clones, and not every one. Clone size and V and J calls were adopted from that table, with D and trimming inferred from the DNA. The table has 250,000 to 400,000 clones, roughly 90% seen once. V and J are TRBV12-3 or TRBV12-4 and TRBJ1-1, with TRBD1 as a possible D gene (6 bases). Sequencing was performed on peripheral blood. The sequence was collected from a woman under 40 with COVID-19, enrolled during active disease. The chain's CDR3 is CASSTPDSTEAFF. CDR3 nucleotide sequence: TGTGCCAGCAGTACCCCGGACAGCACTGAAGCTTTCTTT.